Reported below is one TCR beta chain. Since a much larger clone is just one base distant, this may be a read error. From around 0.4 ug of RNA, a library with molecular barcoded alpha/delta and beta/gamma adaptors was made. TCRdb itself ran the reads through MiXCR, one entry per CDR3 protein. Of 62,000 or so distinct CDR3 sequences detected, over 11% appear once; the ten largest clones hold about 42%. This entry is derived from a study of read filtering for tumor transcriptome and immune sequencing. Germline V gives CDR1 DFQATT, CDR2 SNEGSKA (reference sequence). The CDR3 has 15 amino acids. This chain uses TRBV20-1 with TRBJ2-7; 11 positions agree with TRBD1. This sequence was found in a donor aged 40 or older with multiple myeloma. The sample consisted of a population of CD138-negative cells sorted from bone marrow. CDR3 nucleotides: TGCAATGCTTACAACCCGGACAGGGGGCGATTCGAGCAGTACTTC. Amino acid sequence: CNAYNPDRGRFEQYF.